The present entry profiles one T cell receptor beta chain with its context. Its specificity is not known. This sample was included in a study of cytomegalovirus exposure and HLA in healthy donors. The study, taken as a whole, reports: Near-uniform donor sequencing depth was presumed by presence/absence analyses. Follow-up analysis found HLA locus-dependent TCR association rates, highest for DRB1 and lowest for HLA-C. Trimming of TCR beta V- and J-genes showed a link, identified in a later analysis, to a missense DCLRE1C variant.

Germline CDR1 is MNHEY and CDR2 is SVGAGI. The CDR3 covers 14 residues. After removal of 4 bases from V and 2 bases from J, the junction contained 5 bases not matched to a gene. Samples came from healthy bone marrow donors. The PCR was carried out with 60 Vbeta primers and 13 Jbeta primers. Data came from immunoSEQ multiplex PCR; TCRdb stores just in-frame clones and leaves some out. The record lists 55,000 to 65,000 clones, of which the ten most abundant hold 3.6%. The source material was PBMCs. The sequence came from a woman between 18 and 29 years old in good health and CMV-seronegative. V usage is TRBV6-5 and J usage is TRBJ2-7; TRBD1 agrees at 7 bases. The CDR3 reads CASSFRDSAYEQYF. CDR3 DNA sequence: TGTGCCAGCAGTTTCCGGGACAGCGCCTACGAGCAGTACTTC.